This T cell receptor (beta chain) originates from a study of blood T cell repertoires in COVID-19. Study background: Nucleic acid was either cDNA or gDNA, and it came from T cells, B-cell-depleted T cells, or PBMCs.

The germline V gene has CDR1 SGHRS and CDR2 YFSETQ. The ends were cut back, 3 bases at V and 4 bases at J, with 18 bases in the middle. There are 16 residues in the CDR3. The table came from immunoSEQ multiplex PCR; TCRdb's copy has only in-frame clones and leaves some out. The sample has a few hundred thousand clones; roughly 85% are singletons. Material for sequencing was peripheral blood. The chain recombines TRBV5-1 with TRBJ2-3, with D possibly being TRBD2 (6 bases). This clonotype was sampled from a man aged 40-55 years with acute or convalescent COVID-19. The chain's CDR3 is CASSSSPFRRADTQYF. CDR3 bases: TGCGCCAGCAGCTCATCACCTTTTAGGAGGGCAGATACGCAGTATTTT.